The T cell receptor beta chain under discussion was sequenced for a study of T cells in localized non-small cell lung cancer. General observations from the study: Among the top 100 tumor clones, a median about 52 appeared in adjacent lung.

Here immunoSEQ multiplex PCR was the method, and the copy in TCRdb shows in-frame clones only, minus some. The data contain about 1,500 clones, 25% to 30% of them singletons. This CDR3 contains 18 residues. Germline CDR1 is SGDLS and CDR2 is YYNGEE. V was pared by 4 bases and J by 3 bases, with 14 bases of the junction left unmatched. In its sample, this clone was seen a few times. Its target is not known. This TCR derives from a man aged 35 to 69 with stage III squamous cell lung carcinoma. The specimen comprised normal lung tissue next to the tumor, sampled before any cancer treatment. This chain joins TRBV9 and TRBJ2-1, with 9 positions matching TRBD2. CDR3 nucleotides: TGTGCCAGCAGCCCTGGGTTTAGCGGGGGCCTCCTCTACAATGAGCAGTTCTTC. Amino acid sequence: CASSPGFSGGLLYNEQFF.